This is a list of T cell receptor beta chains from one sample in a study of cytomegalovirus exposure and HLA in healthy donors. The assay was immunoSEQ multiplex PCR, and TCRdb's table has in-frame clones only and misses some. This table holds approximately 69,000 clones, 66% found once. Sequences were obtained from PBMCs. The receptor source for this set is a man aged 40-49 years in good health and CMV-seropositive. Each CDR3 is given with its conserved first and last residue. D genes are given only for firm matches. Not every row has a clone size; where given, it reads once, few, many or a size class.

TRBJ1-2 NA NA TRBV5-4 TGTGCCAGCAGCTTGGTTGACTCTCAATATGGCTACACCTTC CASSLVDSQYGYTF
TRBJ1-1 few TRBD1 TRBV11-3 TGTGCCAGCAGCAGCCGGGGACAGTGGGGTCTAATGAACACTGAAGCTTTCTTT CASSSRGQWGLMNTEAFF
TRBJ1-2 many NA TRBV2 TGTGCCAGCAATAACGGGGAGAGGTATGGCTACACCTTC CASNNGERYGYTF
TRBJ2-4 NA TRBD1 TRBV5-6 TGTGCCAGCAGCTCACTCGGGACAGGCAACCTACTAGCCAAAAACATTCAGTACTTC CASSSLGTGNLLAKNIQYF
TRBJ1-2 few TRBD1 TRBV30 TGTGCCTGGGACAGGGGGCGCGATGGCTACACCTTC CAWDRGRDGYTF
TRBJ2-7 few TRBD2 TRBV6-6 TGTGCCAGCACATCTGATGGGGGACTAGACTACGAGCAGTACTTC CASTSDGGLDYEQYF
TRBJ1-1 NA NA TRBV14 TGTGCCAGCAGCCAGGTCTGGGACATGAACACTGAAGCTTTCTTT CASSQVWDMNTEAFF
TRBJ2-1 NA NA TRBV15 TGTGCCACCCAACGGACAGCCGATACATACAATGAGCAGTTCTTC CATQRTADTYNEQFF
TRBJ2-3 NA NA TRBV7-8 TGTGCCAGCAGGGGTTATCGCAAGGAGGCAGATACGCAGTATTTT CASRGYRKEADTQYF
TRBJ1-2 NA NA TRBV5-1 TGCGCCAGCAGCTTTACAGCCCTCTATGGCTACACCTTC CASSFTALYGYTF
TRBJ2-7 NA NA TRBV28 TGTGCCAGCAGTCCCCCCCCCTACTACGAGCAGTACTTC CASSPPPYYEQYF
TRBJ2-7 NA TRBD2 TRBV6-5 TGTGCCAGCAGATCCGGGACTAGGGAACTCTACGAGCAGTACTTC CASRSGTRELYEQYF
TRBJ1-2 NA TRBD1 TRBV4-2 TGTGCCAGCAGCCAAGATCTTTTCTCAGGGGGCGACCTGGGTGGCTACACCTTC CASSQDLFSGGDLGGYTF
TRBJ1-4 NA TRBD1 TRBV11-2 TGTGCCAGCAGCTATAGTGTGTTAGGGGACAGGGGGCGAGAAAAACTGTTTTTT CASSYSVLGDRGREKLFF
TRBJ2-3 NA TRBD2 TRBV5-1 TGCGCCAGCCGGACTAGCGGGGGGATCGCAGATACGCAGTATTTT CASRTSGGIADTQYF
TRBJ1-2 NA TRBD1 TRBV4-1 TGCGCCAGCACCAAGACAGGGGGCGCGTTTGGCTACACCTTC CASTKTGGAFGYTF
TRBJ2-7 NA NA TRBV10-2 TGCGCCAGCAGTGAGGGTCCGGTTACCTCCTACGAGCAGTACTTC CASSEGPVTSYEQYF
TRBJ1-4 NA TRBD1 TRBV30 TGTGCCTGGAGTTACGGGACAGGGGGCTTAGGAGAAAAACTGTTTTTT CAWSYGTGGLGEKLFF
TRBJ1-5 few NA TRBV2 TGTGCCAGCAGGGTGGACACTAATAGCAATCAGCCCCAGCATTTT CASRVDTNSNQPQHF
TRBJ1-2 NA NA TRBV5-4 TGTGCCAGCAGCTCGTATGGGGCCGCCGACTATGGCTACACCTTC CASSSYGAADYGYTF
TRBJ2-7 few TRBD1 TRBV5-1 TGCGCCAGCAGCTTTAAATCGACAGGGGACGAGCAGTACTTC CASSFKSTGDEQYF
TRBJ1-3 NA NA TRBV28 TGTGCCAGCAGGGGGCAGGCTGGAAACACCATATATTTT CASRGQAGNTIYF
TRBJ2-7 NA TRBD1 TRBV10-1 TGCGCCAGCAGTGATGGACAGGGGGGACACGAGCAGTACTTC CASSDGQGGHEQYF
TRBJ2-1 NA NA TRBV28 TGTGCCAGCAGTTTACCAGAATACAATGAGCAGTTCTTC CASSLPEYNEQFF
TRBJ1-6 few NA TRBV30 TGTGCCTGGAGTGTACACGGGAGGCATAATTCACCCCTCCACTTT CAWSVHGRHNSPLHF
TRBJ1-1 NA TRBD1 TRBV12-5 TGTGCTAGTGGCACGGGACAGGGGTCGAACACTGAAGCTTTCTTT CASGTGQGSNTEAFF
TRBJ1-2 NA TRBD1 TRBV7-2 TGTGCCAGCAGCCCTTCGGGACAGGGGACGGGGGGCTACACCTTC CASSPSGQGTGGYTF
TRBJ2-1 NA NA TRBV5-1 TGCGCCAGCGGTTTGAGCCAACTCCGGGGTGAGCAGTTCTTC CASGLSQLRGEQFF
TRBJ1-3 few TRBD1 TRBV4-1 TGCGCCAGCAGCCAGGGACAGGGGGCTGGAAACACCATATATTTT CASSQGQGAGNTIYF
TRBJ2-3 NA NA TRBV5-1 TGCGCCAGCAGCTTGGTGTCAGTAGGGGCTAGCGCCCACACAGATACGCAGTATTTT CASSLVSVGASAHTDTQYF
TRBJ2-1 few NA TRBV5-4 TGTGCCAGCACCGGTGGTAGGGGGGGCGTCTACAATGAGCAGTTCTTC CASTGGRGGVYNEQFF
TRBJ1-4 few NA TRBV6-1 TGTGCCAGCAGTGACCCGGGGGGGATCGGTAATGAAAAACTGTTTTTT CASSDPGGIGNEKLFF
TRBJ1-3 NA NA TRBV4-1 TGCGCCAGCAGCCAAGGGCAGCTCAGGGGAAACACCATATATTTT CASSQGQLRGNTIYF
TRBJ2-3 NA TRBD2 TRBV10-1 TGCGCCAGCAGTGCCGGGGGGGCCACAGATACGCAGTATTTT CASSAGGATDTQYF
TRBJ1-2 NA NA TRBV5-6 TGTGCCAGCAGCTCCGCGGGGGGGGGAGTTTGGAGCTACACCTTC CASSSAGGGVWSYTF
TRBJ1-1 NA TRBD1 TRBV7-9 TGTGCCAGCAGCTTAAGGGGTGTGACAGGGGTCGAGTACACTGAAGCTTTCTTT CASSLRGVTGVEYTEAFF
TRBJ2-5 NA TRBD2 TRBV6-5 TGTGCCAGCATGGGACTAGCCCAAGAGACCCAGTACTTC CASMGLAQETQYF
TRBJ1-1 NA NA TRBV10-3 TGTGCCCGGTCCGAGAGCTTGAACACTGAAGCTTTCTTT CARSESLNTEAFF
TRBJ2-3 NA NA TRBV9 TGTGCCAGCAGCCGGAGCACAGATACGCAGTATTTT CASSRSTDTQYF
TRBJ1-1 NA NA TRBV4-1 TGCGCCAGCAGCCGAGAGGGACACAAGAACACTGAAGCTTTCTTT CASSREGHKNTEAFF
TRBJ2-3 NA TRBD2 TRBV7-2 TGTGCCAGCAGCGGGGGTAGCGGGGGACTCACAGATACGCAGTATTTT CASSGGSGGLTDTQYF
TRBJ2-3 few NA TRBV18 TGTGCCAGCTCACCAACCTATCTGACAGAAGATACGCAGTATTTT CASSPTYLTEDTQYF
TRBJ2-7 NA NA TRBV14 TGTGCCAGCAGCCAAGGTCTAGACTACGAGCAGTACTTC CASSQGLDYEQYF
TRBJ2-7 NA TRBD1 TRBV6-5 TGTGCCAGCAGCCCAGGGGGCCCCGAGCAGTACTTC CASSPGGPEQYF
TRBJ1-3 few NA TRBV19 TGTGCCAGTAGTATCAGCGCCGGAAACACCATATATTTT CASSISAGNTIYF
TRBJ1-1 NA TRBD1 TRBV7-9 TGTGCCAGCAGCCTCCGAAGACAGGGTGAGGGAACTGAAGCTTTCTTT CASSLRRQGEGTEAFF